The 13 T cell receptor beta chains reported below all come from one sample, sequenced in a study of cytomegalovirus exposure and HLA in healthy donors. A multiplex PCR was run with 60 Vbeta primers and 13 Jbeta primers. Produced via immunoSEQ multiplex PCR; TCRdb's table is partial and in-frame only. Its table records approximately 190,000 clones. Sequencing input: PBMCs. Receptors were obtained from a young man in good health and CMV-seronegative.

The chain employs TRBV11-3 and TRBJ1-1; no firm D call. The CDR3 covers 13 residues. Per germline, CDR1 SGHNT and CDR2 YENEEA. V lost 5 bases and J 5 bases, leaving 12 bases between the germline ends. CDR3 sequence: CASSTNPETEAFF. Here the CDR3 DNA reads TGTGCCAGCAGCACTAATCCCGAGACTGAAGCTTTCTTT.

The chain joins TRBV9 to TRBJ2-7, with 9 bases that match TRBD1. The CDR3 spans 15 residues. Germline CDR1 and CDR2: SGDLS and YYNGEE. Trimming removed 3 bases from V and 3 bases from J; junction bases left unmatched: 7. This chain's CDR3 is CASSAQGQGVYEQYF. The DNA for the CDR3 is TGTGCCAGCAGCGCCCAGGGACAGGGTGTCTACGAGCAGTACTTC.

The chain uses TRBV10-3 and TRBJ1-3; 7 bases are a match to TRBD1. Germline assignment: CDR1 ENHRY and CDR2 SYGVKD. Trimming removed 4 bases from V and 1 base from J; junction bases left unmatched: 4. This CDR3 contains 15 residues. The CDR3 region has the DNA TGTGCCATCAGTGGAGCCAGGGGGTCTGGAAACACCATATATTTT. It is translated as CAISGARGSGNTIYF.

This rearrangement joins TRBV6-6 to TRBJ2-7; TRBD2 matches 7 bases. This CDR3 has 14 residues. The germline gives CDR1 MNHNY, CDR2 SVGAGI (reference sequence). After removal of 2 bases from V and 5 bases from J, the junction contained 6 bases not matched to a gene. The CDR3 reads CASSYQRREHEQYF. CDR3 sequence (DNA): TGTGCCAGCAGTTACCAAAGGCGGGAGCACGAGCAGTACTTC.

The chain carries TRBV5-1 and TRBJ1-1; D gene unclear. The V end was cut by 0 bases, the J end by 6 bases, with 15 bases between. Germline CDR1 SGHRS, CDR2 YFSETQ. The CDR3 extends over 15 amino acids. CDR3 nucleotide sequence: TGCGCCAGCAGCTTGGAAGGTACGCTCGGGGCTGAAGCTTTCTTT. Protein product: CASSLEGTLGAEAFF.

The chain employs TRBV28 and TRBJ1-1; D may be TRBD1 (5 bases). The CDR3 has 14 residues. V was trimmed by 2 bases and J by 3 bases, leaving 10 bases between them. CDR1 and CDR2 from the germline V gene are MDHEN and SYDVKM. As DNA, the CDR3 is TGTGCCAGCAGTTTAACGGGGGGTGACACTGAAGCTTTCTTT. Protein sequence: CASSLTGGDTEAFF.

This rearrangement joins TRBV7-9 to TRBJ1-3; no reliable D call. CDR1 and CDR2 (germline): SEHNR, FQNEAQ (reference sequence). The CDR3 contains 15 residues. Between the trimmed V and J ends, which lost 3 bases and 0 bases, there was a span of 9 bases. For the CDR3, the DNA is TGTGCCAGCAGCTTTTCAGGATCCTCTGGAAACACCATATATTTT. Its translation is CASSFSGSSGNTIYF.

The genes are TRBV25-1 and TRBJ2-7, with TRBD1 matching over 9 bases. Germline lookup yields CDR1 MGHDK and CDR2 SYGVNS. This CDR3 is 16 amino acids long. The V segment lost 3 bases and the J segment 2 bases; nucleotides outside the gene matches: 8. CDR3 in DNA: TGTGCCAGCAGTGATGGGGTTGGACAGGGGACCTACGAGCAGTACTTC. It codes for CASSDGVGQGTYEQYF.

CDR3 bases: TGCGCCAGCAGTGACCCCCCAGCCTACGAGCAGTACTTC. It yields the protein CASSDPPAYEQYF. V and J are TRBV10-2 and TRBJ2-7; no clear D gene. CDR3 length: 13 amino acids. Trimming removed 3 bases from V and 2 bases from J, with 8 bases in between. Germline V gives CDR1 WSHSY, CDR2 SAAADI.

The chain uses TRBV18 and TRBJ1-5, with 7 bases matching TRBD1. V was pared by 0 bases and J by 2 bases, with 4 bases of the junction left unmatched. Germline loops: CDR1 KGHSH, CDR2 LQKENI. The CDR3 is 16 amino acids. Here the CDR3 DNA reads TGTGCCAGCTCACCACCGGGCGGACAGGGCAATCAGCCCCAGCATTTT. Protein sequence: CASSPPGGQGNQPQHF.

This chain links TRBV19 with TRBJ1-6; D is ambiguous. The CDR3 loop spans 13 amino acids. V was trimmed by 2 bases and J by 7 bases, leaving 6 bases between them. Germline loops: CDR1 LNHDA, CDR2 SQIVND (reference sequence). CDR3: CASSISGNSPLHF. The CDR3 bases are TGTGCCAGTAGTATATCCGGGAATTCACCCCTCCACTTT.

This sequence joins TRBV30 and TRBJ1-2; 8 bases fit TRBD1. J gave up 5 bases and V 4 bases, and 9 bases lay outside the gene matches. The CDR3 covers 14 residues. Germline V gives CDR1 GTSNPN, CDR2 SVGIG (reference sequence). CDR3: CAWNPGQETYGYTF. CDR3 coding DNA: TGTGCCTGGAACCCGGGACAGGAGACGTATGGCTACACCTTC.

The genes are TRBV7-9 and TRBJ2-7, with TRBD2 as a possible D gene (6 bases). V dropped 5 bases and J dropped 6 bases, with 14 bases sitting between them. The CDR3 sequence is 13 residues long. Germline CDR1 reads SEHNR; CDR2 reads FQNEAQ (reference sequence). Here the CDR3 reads CASSIRGGTEQYF. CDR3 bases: TGTGCCAGCAGCATTAGAGGCGGGACCGAGCAGTACTTC.